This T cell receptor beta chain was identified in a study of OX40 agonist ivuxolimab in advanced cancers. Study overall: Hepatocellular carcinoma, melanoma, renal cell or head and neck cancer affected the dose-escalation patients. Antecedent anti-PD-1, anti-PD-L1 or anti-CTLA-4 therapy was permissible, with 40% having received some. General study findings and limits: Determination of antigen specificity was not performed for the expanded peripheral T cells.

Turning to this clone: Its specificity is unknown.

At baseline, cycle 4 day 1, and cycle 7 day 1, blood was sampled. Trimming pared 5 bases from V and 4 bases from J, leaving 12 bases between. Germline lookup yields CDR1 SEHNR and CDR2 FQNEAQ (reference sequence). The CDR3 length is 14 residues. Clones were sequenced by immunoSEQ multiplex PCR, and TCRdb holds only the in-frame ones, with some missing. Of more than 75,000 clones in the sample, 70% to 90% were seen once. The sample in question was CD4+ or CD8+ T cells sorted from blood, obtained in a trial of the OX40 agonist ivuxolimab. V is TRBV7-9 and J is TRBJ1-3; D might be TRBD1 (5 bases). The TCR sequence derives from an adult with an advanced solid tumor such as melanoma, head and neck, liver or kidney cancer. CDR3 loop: CASSPGTEGNTIYF. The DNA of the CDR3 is TGTGCCAGCAGCCCTGGGACTGAGGGAAACACCATATATTTT.